The clone carrying this T cell receptor (beta chain) was counted between two and nine times. A junction boundary mismatches the germline segment, possibly from a read error. This sample stems from a study of neurological immune-mediated disorders. TCRdb re-analysed the 5' RACE reads in MiXCR, keeping a single row per CDR3 protein. The sample records about 62,000 distinct CDR3 sequences, 4% to 5.5% being singletons. This CDR3 region has 15 residues. In germline, CDR1 is MNHEY, CDR2 SVGEGT. The TCR sequence derives from a woman between 50 and 59 years old with multiple sclerosis. The rearrangement joins TRBV6-2 or TRBV6-3 to TRBJ1-5, with 10 positions matching TRBD1. The source material was PBMCs. For the CDR3, the DNA is TGTGCCAGCAGCTGGACAGGGGGGCGAGCGCAGCCCCAGAATTTT. Protein: CASSWTGGRAQPQNF.